This T cell receptor beta chain stems from a study of T cells after yellow fever vaccination. Study-level information: SMART-Seq v4 Ultra Low Input prepared libraries from low-cell fractions.

Points from the study as a whole: FACS-sorted repertoires could contain abundant clonotypes contaminating from the bulk population.

This clonotype was counted at least ten times. Its cognate antigen is unknown. TCRdb passed the 5' RACE reads through MiXCR, listing each CDR3 protein once. Here the sample spans 250,000 to 350,000 distinct CDR3 sequences, 3.5% to 4.5% being singletons. From germline, CDR1 is SGHTA and CDR2 FQGTGA. CDR3 length: 13 amino acids. V was shortened by 4 bases and J by 7 bases, with 11 bases between the two germline ends. The sequence came from a man in his late teens or twenties who received the YFV17D yellow fever vaccine. Material: PBMCs, obtained 15 days after the yellow fever booster vaccination. The chain employs TRBV7-3 and TRBJ1-5; no clear D. The DNA of the CDR3 is TGTGCCAGCAGCTCCTTTCCGGGCCAGCCCCAGCATTTT. Translation: CASSSFPGQPQHF.